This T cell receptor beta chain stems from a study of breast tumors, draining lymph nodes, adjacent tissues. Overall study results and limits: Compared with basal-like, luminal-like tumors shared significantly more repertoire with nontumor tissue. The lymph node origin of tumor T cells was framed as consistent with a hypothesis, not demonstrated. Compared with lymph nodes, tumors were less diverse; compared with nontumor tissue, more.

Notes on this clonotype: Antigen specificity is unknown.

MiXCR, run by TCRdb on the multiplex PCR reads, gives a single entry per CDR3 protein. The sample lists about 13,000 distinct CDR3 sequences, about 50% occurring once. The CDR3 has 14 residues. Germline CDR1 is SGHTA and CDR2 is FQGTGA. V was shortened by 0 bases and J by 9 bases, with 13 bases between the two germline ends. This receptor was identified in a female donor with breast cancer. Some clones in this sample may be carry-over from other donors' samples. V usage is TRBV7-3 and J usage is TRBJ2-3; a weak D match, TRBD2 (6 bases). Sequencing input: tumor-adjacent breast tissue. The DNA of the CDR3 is TGTGCCAGCAGCTTAACCGGTGGACTAACGACGCAGTATTTT. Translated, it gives CASSLTGGLTTQYF.